This entry describes one T cell receptor beta chain. No antigen is known for it. Per-base qualities were not stored, and no clone one base away is much larger. The CDR3 regions of human TCRbeta chains were analyzed by immunosequencing. The study's processing was this. TCRs in the repertoires were matched against a reference library of SARS-CoV-2-specific TCRs that had been generated with the MIRA antigen-specificity platform. Breadth meant the fraction of unique TCRs that were SARS-CoV-2-associated, whereas depth meant the fraction of total T cells that were SARS-CoV-2-associated. Each spike-specific TCR was assigned to its reactive spike region and to a CD4 or CD8 class using the MIRA data. Log10-transformed breadth and depth values were compared by one-way ANOVA with Sidak's multiple comparisons tests. TCRdb provides this immuneACCESS table in a form limited to in-frame rearrangements. Some clones are lacking; in checked studies, under half of them reflect an unresolved V gene, and why the rest are absent is not known. The DNA was the basis for D and trimming; V, J and clone size are from that table. The sample table records approximately 150,000 clones; roughly 87% of these occur just once. The ten largest clones capture roughly 1.7% of the sample.

Trimming takes 4 bases from V and 4 bases from J, and the germline ends sit 19 bases apart. Spanning cysteine to phenylalanine, the CDR3 consists of 15 amino acids. The kept DNA is CDR3 alone, 45 bases in frame from the first base. As encoded in the germline V gene, CDR1 is SQVTM while CDR2 is ANQGSEA. The record originates from a study of T cell responses to AZD1222 COVID-19 vaccine (TCRdb year 2021). Describing the broader study: A total of approximately 230 trial participants underwent TCR sequencing, of whom some 210 received two doses of AZD1222 and about 26 received two doses of the MenACWY control vaccine. Trial participants were enrolled by age into 18-55, 56-69 and 70-plus year subgroups, with roughly 150, 30 and 60 TCR-sequenced participants respectively.

Results the study describes overall, beyond this receptor: Only five or six AZD1222 recipients were SARS-CoV-2 seropositive at baseline, limiting conclusions about previously exposed vaccinees. Because no day 14 peak-response samples were available, repertoires were characterized only after the peak T cell response. CD4 TCRs associated with the vaccine covered the entire spike protein, and the dominant responses were in regions 160-218 and 743-854. The 56-69-year group was small, and its depth increase did not reach significance, likely because of low power. Participants were mostly white British and included more females than males, and it was suggested by the authors that clonal diversity may have been underestimated. Epitopes outside the regions mutated in the B.1.351 and B.1.1.7 variants were reportedly recognized by nearly half of the unique spike-specific TCRs. A significant rise in spike-specific TCR breadth and depth was observed after two AZD1222 doses relative to day 0 and relative to MenACWY recipients.

The time point label, read with the paper, signifies: about 28 days (+/-7) after the second vaccine dose. Because spike-specific TCR depth and breadth did not differ between the two schedules, AZD1222 recipients who got a second dose at roughly 4 weeks were pooled with those who got a second dose at roughly 12 weeks. Vaccinee samples were obtained from the UK trials COV001 and COV002, which included a single-blind randomized controlled phase 2/3 trial of AZD1222 (ChAdOx1 nCoV-19) in healthy adults. For TCRbeta chain sequencing, PBMC samples from trial participants were taken at day 0 and at day 28 after the second dose.

This sequence was found in an adult who received the AZD1222 COVID-19 vaccine. The rearrangement joined TRBV29-1 to TRBJ1-1; the D gene cannot be resolved reliably. Specimen: peripheral blood, collected 28 days after the second AZD1222 dose. The CDR3 sequence is CSVVYLSPSGTEAFF. DNA sequence: TGCAGCGTTGTTTACTTATCACCCTCAGGCACTGAAGCTTTCTTT.